The source of this T cell receptor beta chain is a study of neoadjuvant nivolumab and ipilimumab in lung cancer. Study-level findings and limits: Compared with tumor-adjacent uninvolved lung, resected tumors showed greater richness and clonality.

Germline trimming cut 0 bases from V and 1 base from J; bases unmatched to any gene: 7. CDR3 length: 18 amino acids. Per germline, CDR1 SNHLY and CDR2 FYNNEI. Only in-frame clones appear in the TCRdb table, and some are missing; sequencing was by immunoSEQ multiplex PCR. The data contain more than 4,000 clones, over 60% of them singletons. About this clone itself: Its antigen is not identified.

This rearrangement joins TRBV2 to TRBJ2-3; TRBD2 agrees at 10 bases. This sequence was found in an adult with non-small cell lung cancer. The sequencing here drew on adjacent normal lung tissue, taken after neoadjuvant nivolumab, alone or with ipilimumab, at or shortly before surgery. The CDR3 region has the DNA TGTGCCAGCAGTGAAGCGCTTCGGCTAGCGGGGGGCACAGATACGCAGTATTTT. Amino acids: CASSEALRLAGGTDTQYF.